This T cell receptor (beta chain) stems from a study of T cell clonotyping in hematopoietic cell transplantation. In germline, CDR1 is SGHDT, CDR2 YYEEEE. Trimming left V 2 bases short and J 5 bases short, with 13 bases between. This CDR3 has 14 amino acids. As for this clone: The antigen remains undetermined.

General study points: No sorting was done, leaving CD4 and CD8 contributions mixed. After transplant, recipient diversity fell while pathologically expanded clonotypes grew through day 180.

Sequencing used immunoSEQ multiplex PCR; TCRdb keeps in-frame clones, though not all of them. The repertoire holds some 6,000 clones, with approximately 90% as singletons. The receptor was isolated from a female patient aged 50 to 60 who had an allogeneic stem cell transplant from an unrelated donor, so T cells may come from the graft donor. Some clones in this sample may be carry-over from other donors' samples. The chain has TRBV5-6 and TRBJ1-1; D remains unclear. The input for sequencing was peripheral blood mononuclear cells, taken 100 days after allogeneic stem cell transplant. DNA of the CDR3: TGTGCCAGCAGCTTTGCGGGGAGAAAAACTGAAGCTTTCTTT. Encoded protein: CASSFAGRKTEAFF.